The sequence of this T cell receptor beta chain was determined in a study of blood T cell repertoires in COVID-19. Background on the study: The United States, Italy and Spain supplied acute and convalescent COVID-19 samples. From T cells, B-cell-depleted T cells, or PBMCs came the material, which was cDNA or gDNA.

Authors' methods: Cell counts per sample came from amplifying reference gene primers. The protocol was immunoSEQ multiplex PCR, while the TCRdb copy is restricted to in-frame clones and leaves out a portion. The V and J calls and the clone size are those of that table, but D and trimming were determined from the DNA. The table lists a few hundred thousand clones, about 82% of them singletons. Trimming shortened V by 5 bases and J by 6 bases, and 11 bases separated the two germline ends. The CDR3 contains 13 residues. The source of this sequence is a man in his forties or fifties with active or convalescent COVID-19. The sample taken for sequencing was peripheral blood. The chain links TRBV12-3 or TRBV12-4 to TRBJ2-1; D not certain. CDR3 nucleotides: TGTGCCAGCAGTCCGCCTTTCAGCAATGAGCAGTTCTTC. Its translation is CASSPPFSNEQFF.